This T cell receptor (beta chain) was recovered during a study of blood T cell repertoires in COVID-19 (dated by TCRdb to about 2020). General notes on the study: The collaborator samples originated in the United States, Italy and Spain and spanned the acute and convalescent phases of COVID-19. The prospective study material was composed of cDNA or gDNA derived from T cells, B-cell-depleted T cells, or PBMCs. Subjects who had been exposed to COVID-19, were actively infected with it, or had recovered from it provided the deeply sampled blood TCRbeta repertoires that made up the dataset. The repertoires were released in a freely available public database intended as a resource for research on the immune response to SARS-CoV-2. The samples were drawn from the first 160 participants of the ongoing ImmuneRACE study and from some 1,300 subjects provided by 6 global collaborators. A de-identified subject ID, COVID-19 status, age in years and sex were almost always included in the sample metadata. Where available, HLA class I and class II types were obtained from metadata supplied by the sample provider rather than from assay-based typing. The paper's findings and limits, for the study overall: The quantity of clinical and demographic metadata differed by source and by participant and was supplied without curation.

Inclusive of the bounding cysteine and phenylalanine, the CDR3 is 12 residues long. The only DNA kept is the CDR3, 36 bases in frame from the first base. Looking up the germline V gene (reference sequence) yields CDR1 PRHDT and CDR2 FYEKMQ. Trimming costs V 4 bases and J 4 bases, and their ends lie 8 bases apart. In this sample, this clone turned up a few times. Its antigen is currently not known. No much larger clone is present one base from it, and per-base qualities are unavailable. TCRbeta CDR3 regions were amplified from genomic DNA using the immunoSEQ Assay, a bias-controlled multiplex PCR. On the study's bioinformatics: The number of nucleated cells in each sample was estimated from the amplification of reference gene primers within the assay. To quantify the absolute abundance of each unique TCRbeta CDR3 rearrangement, sequence reads were collapsed and filtered. For each sample, productive Simpson clonality was calculated as the square root of Simpson's diversity index across productive rearrangements. TCRdb carries this immuneACCESS record with in-frame sequences only. Its versions omit some clonotypes, under half of them owing to an unresolved V gene in the studies checked, with the rest unexplained. D and trimming were read from the DNA, whereas the V and J calls and clone size are those reported in that table. The sample contains around 120,000 clones, more than 70% of them found a single time. 5.9% of the sample lies in the top ten.

The collaborating institutions used their own protocols to collect whole blood in K2EDTA tubes. For TCRbeta analysis, collaborators shipped samples in one of three forms: frozen whole blood, isolated PBMCs, or DNA extracted from either of those sample types. This chain joins TRBV13 to TRBJ2-7; TRBD1 is a possible D gene, resting on 6 matching bases. The sequencing input was peripheral blood. The origin of this receptor is a man aged 80 or over with active or convalescent COVID-19. For the CDR3, the sequence is CASSSGQYEQYF. The sequenced DNA: TGTGCCAGCAGCTCCGGACAGTACGAGCAGTACTTC.